This T cell receptor (beta chain) was observed in a study of cytomegalovirus exposure and HLA in healthy donors. Study-level findings and limits: Overall, 164 TCR beta chains were annotated as cytomegalovirus-associated. A few chains tied to CMV proved CMV antigen-specific in vitro. Differences between HLA loci emerged in a later analysis of TCR association rates, with DRB1 most and HLA-C fewest.

This clone was found a few times. Antigen unknown. The PCR contained 60 Vbeta and 13 Jbeta primers. Original handling: As a later analysis found, there were 82 million or so unique TCR beta chains, of which approximately 10 million were shared. Libraries were prepared by immunoSEQ multiplex PCR; TCRdb keeps only in-frame clonotypes and omits some of them. V, J and clone size derive from that table, while D and trimming were established from the DNA sequence. The top ten hold about 1.5% of the sample, which has approximately 170,000 clones, 82% seen once. CDR1 is SGHDN, CDR2 FVKESK, per germline. J lost 2 bases, V lost 6 bases, and 3 bases had no gene match. This CDR3 is 14 amino acids long.

The V and J genes are TRBV14 and TRBJ1-3; 8 nucleotides agree with TRBD1. Sequencing was carried out using PBMCs. The clonotype comes from a male donor in good health and CMV-seronegative. The CDR3 loop reads CASRETGAGNTIYF. Here the CDR3 DNA reads TGTGCCAGCAGGGAGACAGGGGCTGGAAACACCATATATTTT.